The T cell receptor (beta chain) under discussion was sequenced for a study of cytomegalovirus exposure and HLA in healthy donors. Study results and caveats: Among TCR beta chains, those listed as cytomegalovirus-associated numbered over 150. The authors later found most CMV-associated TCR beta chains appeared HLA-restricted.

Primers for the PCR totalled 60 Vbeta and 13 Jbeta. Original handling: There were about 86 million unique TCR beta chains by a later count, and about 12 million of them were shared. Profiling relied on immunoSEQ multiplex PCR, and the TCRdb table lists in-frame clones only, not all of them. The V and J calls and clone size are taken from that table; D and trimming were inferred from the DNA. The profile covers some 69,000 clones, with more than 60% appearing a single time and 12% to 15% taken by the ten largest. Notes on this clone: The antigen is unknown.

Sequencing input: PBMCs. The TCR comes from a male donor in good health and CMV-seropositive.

The CDR3 protein is CASSLQRVTYNEQFF. The CDR3 DNA is TGTGCCAGCAGCTTACAGCGGGTCACCTACAATGAGCAGTTCTTC. The gene calls are TRBV7-3 and TRBJ2-1; a weak D match, TRBD2 (6 bases). Trimming cost V 2 bases and J 2 bases, with 10 bases left between them. The V gene's germline CDR1 is SGHTA and CDR2 FQGTGA. The CDR3 is made up of 15 amino acids.